This is a list of T cell receptor beta chains from one sample in a study of human T cells and chemical hapten exposure. TCRdb reanalysed the RACE reads using MiXCR and keeps one entry per CDR3 protein. The data hold about 45,000 distinct CDR3 sequences, with roughly 4% observed a single time. Source material: whole blood. The receptors here all came from a female donor in good health. Some clones in this sample may be carry-over from other donors' samples. Both conserved end residues are part of each CDR3. Expanded clones get a size class; other rows say once, few or many, or leave the size out.

>TRBJ2-7|many|TRBV7-8
CASSRNYEQYF
>TRBJ2-3|many|TRBV9
CASSVVLVGTQYF
>TRBJ2-7|-|TRBV25-1
CASSPRGSISYEQYF
>TRBJ2-3|many|TRBV29-1
CSVRQVVMGTQYF
>TRBJ2-7|few|TRBV6-5
CASSSGGGSTYEQYF
>TRBJ2-3|many|TRBV28
CASSFGLAGGTDTQYF
>TRBJ2-3|many|TRBV20-1
CSAEDRGRNTDTQYF
>TRBJ2-5|many|TRBV7-2
CASSLSFGGVVETQYF
>TRBJ2-1|many|TRBV29-1
CSVLGGDKYNEQFF
>TRBJ2-3|many|TRBV7-2
CASSLKVRSSYNTRTDTQYF
>TRBJ2-3|many|TRBV5-1
CASSLTGQSTDTQYF
>TRBJ2-2|many|TRBV24-1
CATGRGSTGELFF
>TRBJ2-3|many|TRBV20-1
CSAANRDTQYF
>TRBJ1-1|many|TRBV7-9
CASSPTRDTEAFF
>TRBJ1-1|many|TRBV6-1
CASSGHFSRVNTEAFF
>TRBJ1-2|many|TRBV4-3
CASSHTGAGGYTF
>TRBJ1-5|few|TRBV2
CASGGQGDGIDQPQHF
>TRBJ2-5|many|TRBV28
CASSSVHLTRREETQYF
>TRBJ1-1|many|TRBV12-5
CASGEPGATEAFF
>TRBJ1-3|few|TRBV6-2/TRBV6-3
CASSHGTARRGNTIYF
>TRBJ1-2|many|TRBV12-5
CASGQSAGTGNYGYTF
>TRBJ2-1|many|TRBV29-1
CSVEIGLAGGFF
>TRBJ2-1|many|TRBV7-6
CASSSAKFNEQFF
>TRBJ2-7|many|TRBV5-4
CASSSRVGVVYEQYF
>TRBJ1-1|many|TRBV5-1
CASSFGQATEAFF
>TRBJ2-3|many|TRBV5-6
CASSLERDRDTQYF
>TRBJ2-1|few|TRBV6-1
CASSGGTHNEQFF
>TRBJ2-5|many|TRBV10-3
CAIGSKPSGGARETQYF
>TRBJ2-7|many|TRBV27
CASSFGAGGFEQYF
>TRBJ2-3|many|TRBV7-2
CASSLTSWGTDTQYF
>TRBJ1-6|many|TRBV20-1
CSARDLMGSFSGNSPLHF
>TRBJ2-5|-|TRBV28
CASTTIAGGPLETQYF
>TRBJ2-3|many|TRBV20-1
CSVAGRGTDTQYF
>TRBJ1-1|many|TRBV24-1
CATSDEAGPAFF
>TRBJ1-1|many|TRBV27
CASSYFATGATEAFF
>TRBJ2-1|many|TRBV2
CATNLAGVYNEQFF
>TRBJ1-3|-|TRBV20-1
CSAFRGNGNTIYF
>TRBJ2-5|many|TRBV29-1
CSVPSGTGETQYF
>TRBJ2-1|-|TRBV6-4
CASSDTSGGHNEQFF
>TRBJ2-3|many|TRBV20-1
CSARDAADSSTDTQYF
>TRBJ2-1|many|TRBV12-5
CASGVNTYNEQFF
>TRBJ1-1|many|TRBV7-2
CASSLGRGRVNTEAFF
>TRBJ2-6|many|TRBV6-5
CASSYRGTDSGANVLTF
>TRBJ2-7|many|TRBV20-1
CSANPGAYLEQYF
>TRBJ1-5|-|TRBV6-5
CASSYSQGNQPQHF